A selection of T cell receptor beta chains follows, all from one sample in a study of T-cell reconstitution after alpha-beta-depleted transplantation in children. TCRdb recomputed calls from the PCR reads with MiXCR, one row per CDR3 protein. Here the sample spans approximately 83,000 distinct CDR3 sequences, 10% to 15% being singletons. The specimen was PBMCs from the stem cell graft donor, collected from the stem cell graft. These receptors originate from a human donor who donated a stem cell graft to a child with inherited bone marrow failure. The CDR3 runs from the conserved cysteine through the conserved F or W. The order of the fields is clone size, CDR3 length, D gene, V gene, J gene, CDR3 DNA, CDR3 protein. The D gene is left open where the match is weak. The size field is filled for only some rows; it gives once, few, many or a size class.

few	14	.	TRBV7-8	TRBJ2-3	TGTGCCAGCAGCCTTCCTGGTCGAGGAGATACGCAGTATTTT	CASSLPGRGDTQYF
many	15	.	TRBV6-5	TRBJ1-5	TGTGCCAGCAGCCCCCCCGGTGGGAGCAATCAGCCCCAGCATTTT	CASSPPGGSNQPQHF
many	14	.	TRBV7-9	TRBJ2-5	TGTGCCAGCAGCTTAGTGGTCGGTGAAGAGACCCAGTACTTC	CASSLVVGEETQYF
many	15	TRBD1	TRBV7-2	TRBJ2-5	TGTGCCAGCAGCTTAGGGGACAGTCCCTGGGAGACCCAGTACTTC	CASSLGDSPWETQYF
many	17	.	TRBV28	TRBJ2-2	TGTGCCAGCAGTTTGCCCGGGACGGAGGACCCCACCGGGGAGCTGTTTTTT	CASSLPGTEDPTGELFF
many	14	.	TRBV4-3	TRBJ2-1	TGCGCCAGCAGCCAAGAATGGGACAACAATGAGCAGTTCTTC	CASSQEWDNNEQFF
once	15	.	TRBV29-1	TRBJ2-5	TGCAGCGTTGAAGATGCTAAGGGCGGGAAAGAGACCCAGTACTTC	CSVEDAKGGKETQYF
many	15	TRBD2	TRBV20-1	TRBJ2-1	TGCAGTGCTAGGTGGACTAGCGTCTCCTACAATGAGCAGTTCTTC	CSARWTSVSYNEQFF
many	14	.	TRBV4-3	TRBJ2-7	TGCGCCAGCAGCCAAGTTCAGGGGAACGGCGAGCAGTACTTC	CASSQVQGNGEQYF
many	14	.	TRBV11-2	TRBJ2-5	TGTGCCAGCAGCTTAGAGAGAGGGAGCGAGACCCAGTACTTC	CASSLERGSETQYF
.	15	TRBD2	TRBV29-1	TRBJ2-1	TGCAGCGCGGGAATCGGGCTAGCGGGAGGAAATGAGCAGTTCTTC	CSAGIGLAGGNEQFF
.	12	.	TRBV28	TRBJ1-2	TGTGCCATCAGCCCGGGGCACCGAAGCTACACCTTC	CAISPGHRSYTF
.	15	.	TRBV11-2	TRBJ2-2	TGTGCCAGCAGCCGACAGCGCCTCACCACCGGGGAGCTGTTTTTT	CASSRQRLTTGELFF
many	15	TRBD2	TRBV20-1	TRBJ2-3	TGCAGTGCCCTAGTTAGCAGCGGGAGGGCAGATACGCAGTATTTT	CSALVSSGRADTQYF
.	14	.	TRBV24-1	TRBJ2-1	TGTGCCACCAGTCCCCCGGGAGCTTACAATGAGCAGTTCTTC	CATSPPGAYNEQFF
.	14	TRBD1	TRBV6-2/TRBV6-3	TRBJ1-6	TGTGCCAGCACCCTTGGACAGGGGAGGTCACCCCTCCACTTT	CASTLGQGRSPLHF
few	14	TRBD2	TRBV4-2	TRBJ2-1	TGTGCCAGCAGCCTGCTGACTAGCCGGCATGAGCAGTTCTTC	CASSLLTSRHEQFF
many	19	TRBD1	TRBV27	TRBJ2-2	TGTGCCAGCAGCCAAACAGGGGCCAGGGTGGCCGACTACACCGGGGAGCTGTTTTTT	CASSQTGARVADYTGELFF
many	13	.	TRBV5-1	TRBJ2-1	TGCGCCAGCAGCCCGACTTCGGGGAATGAGCAGTTCTTC	CASSPTSGNEQFF
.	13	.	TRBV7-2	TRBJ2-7	TGTGCCAGCAGCTTCGGGTTCCTCTACGAGCAGTACTTC	CASSFGFLYEQYF
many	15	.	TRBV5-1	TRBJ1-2	TGCGCCAGCAGCTTGGGGACAGCTCGAAACTATGGCTACACCTTC	CASSLGTARNYGYTF
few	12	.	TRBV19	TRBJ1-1	TGTGCCAGTAGTATGGTCTACACTGAAGCTTTCTTT	CASSMVYTEAFF
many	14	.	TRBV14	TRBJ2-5	TGTGCCAGCAGCCAAGAAACCGGCGGAGAGACCCAGTACTTC	CASSQETGGETQYF
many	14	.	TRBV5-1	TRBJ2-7	TGCGCCAGCAGCTGGGGTGGACTCCCAGACGAGCAGTACTTC	CASSWGGLPDEQYF
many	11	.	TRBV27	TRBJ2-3	TGTGCCAGCAGTAACACAGATACGCAGTATTTT	CASSNTDTQYF
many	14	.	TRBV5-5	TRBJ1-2	TGTGCCAGCAGCTTTTACGGGACCGACGGGGGCTACACCTTC	CASSFYGTDGGYTF
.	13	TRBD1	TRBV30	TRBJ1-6	TGTGCCTGGGCAGGGGGCCATAATTCACCCCTCCACTTT	CAWAGGHNSPLHF
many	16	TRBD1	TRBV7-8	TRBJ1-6	TGTGCCAGCAGCTTATTCGGGACAGGGGATAATTCACCCCTCCACTTT	CASSLFGTGDNSPLHF
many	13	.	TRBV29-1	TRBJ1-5	TGCAGCGTTGCTTACAGGAGAGATCAGCCCCAGCATTTT	CSVAYRRDQPQHF
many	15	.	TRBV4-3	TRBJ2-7	TGCGCCAGCAGCCAAGATAGGCACACAACCTACGAGCAGTACTTC	CASSQDRHTTYEQYF
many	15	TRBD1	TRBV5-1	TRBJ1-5	TGCGCCAGCAGCGTCGGGACAGGGGTAAATCAGCCCCAGCATTTT	CASSVGTGVNQPQHF
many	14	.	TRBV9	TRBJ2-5	TGTGCCAGCAGCCGGGAGAGCGGTCAAGAGACCCAGTACTTC	CASSRESGQETQYF
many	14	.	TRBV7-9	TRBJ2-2	TGTGCCAGCAGCTTACGGACGGACACCGGGGAGCTGTTTTTT	CASSLRTDTGELFF
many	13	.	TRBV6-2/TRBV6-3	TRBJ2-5	TGTGCCAGCAGTTACTATATCGAAGAGACCCAGTACTTC	CASSYYIEETQYF
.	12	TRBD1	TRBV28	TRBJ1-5	TGTGCGGGACAGGGCAGCAATCAGCCCCAGCATTTT	CAGQGSNQPQHF
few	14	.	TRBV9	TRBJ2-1	TGTGCCAGCAGCGTAGGGACAGTGTACAATGAGCAGTTCTTC	CASSVGTVYNEQFF
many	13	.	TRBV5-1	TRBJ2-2	TGCGCCAGCAGCTTAGAGGGGACCGGGGAGCTGTTTTTT	CASSLEGTGELFF
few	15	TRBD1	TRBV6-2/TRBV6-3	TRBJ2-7	TGTGCCAGCAGGACAGGGGGCTTGAACTCCTACGAGCAGTACTTC	CASRTGGLNSYEQYF
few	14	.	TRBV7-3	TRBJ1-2	TGTGCCAGCAGCCCGCGAAGGGAGGCATCTGGCTACACCTTC	CASSPRREASGYTF
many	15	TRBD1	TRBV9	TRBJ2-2	TGTGCCAGCAGCGTTGGACAGGGGTTCGCCGGGGAGCTGTTTTTT	CASSVGQGFAGELFF
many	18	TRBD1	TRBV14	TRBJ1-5	TGTGCCCGACACCTAGGGGGGACAGGGTATTTGGGCAATCAGCCCCAGCATTTT	CARHLGGTGYLGNQPQHF
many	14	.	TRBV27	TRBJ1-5	TGTGCCAGCAGTTTACAACAGGGTGACCAGCCCCAGCATTTT	CASSLQQGDQPQHF
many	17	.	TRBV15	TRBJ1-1	TGTGCCACCAGCAGAGTGCCCCTCGGGCAACGGAACACTGAAGCTTTCTTT	CATSRVPLGQRNTEAFF
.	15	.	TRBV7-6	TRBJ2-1	TGTGCCAGCAGCGAGGCCCCTGGTCACTACAATGAGCAGTTCTTC	CASSEAPGHYNEQFF
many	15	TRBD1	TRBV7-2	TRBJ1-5	TGTGCCAGCAGCCCCGGACAGGTCTGGAATCAGCCCCAGCATTTT	CASSPGQVWNQPQHF
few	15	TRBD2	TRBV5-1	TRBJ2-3	TGCGCCAGCAGCTTCGGTAGCGGGGGGGAAGATACGCAGTATTTT	CASSFGSGGEDTQYF
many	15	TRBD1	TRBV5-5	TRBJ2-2	TGTGCCAGCAGCTTGACAGGGGGGAACACCTGGGAGCTGTTTTTT	CASSLTGGNTWELFF
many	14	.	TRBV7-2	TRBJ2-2	TGTGCCAGCAGACAGTCTGCGAACACCGGGGAGCTGTTTTTT	CASRQSANTGELFF
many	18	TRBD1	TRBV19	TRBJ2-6	TGTGCCAGTAGTATCAGGGGGCTCTTCCTCTCTGGGGCCAACGTCCTGACTTTC	CASSIRGLFLSGANVLTF
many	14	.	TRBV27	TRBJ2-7	TGTGCCAGCAGTTTACATTTAGGAACTTACGAGCAGTACTTC	CASSLHLGTYEQYF
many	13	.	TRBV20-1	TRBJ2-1	TGCAGTGCTAGAGATGGGACCGGTTATGAGCAGTTCTTC	CSARDGTGYEQFF
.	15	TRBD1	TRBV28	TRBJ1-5	TGTGCCAGCAGTTTAGGACAGGGGTTTAGGCAGCCCCAGCATTTT	CASSLGQGFRQPQHF
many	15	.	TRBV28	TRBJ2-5	TGTGCCAGCAGTTCCCCAGGCAGGGGAGGTGAGACCCAGTACTTC	CASSSPGRGGETQYF
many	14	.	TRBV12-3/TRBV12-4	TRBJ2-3	TGTGCCAGCAGACTCGGGCGGGGCACAGATACGCAGTATTTT	CASRLGRGTDTQYF
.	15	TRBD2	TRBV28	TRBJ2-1	TGTGCCAGCAGTTTAGGTCTAGCGGGAGTAAGTGAGCAGTTCTTC	CASSLGLAGVSEQFF